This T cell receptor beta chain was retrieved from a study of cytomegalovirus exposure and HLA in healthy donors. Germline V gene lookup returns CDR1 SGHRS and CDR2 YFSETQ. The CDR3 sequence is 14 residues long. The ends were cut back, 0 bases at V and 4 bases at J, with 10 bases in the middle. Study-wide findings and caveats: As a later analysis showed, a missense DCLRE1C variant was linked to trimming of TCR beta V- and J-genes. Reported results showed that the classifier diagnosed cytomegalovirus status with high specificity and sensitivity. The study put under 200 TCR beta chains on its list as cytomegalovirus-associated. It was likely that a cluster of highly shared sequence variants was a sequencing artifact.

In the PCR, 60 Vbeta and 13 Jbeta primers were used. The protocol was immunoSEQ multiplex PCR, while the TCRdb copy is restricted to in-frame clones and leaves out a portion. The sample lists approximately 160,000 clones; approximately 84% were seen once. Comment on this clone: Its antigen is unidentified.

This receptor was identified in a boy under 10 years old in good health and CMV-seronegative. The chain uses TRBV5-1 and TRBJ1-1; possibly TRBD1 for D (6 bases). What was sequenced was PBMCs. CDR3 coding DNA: TGCGCCAGCAGCTTGGCGATCAGGGGCACTGAAGCTTTCTTT. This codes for CASSLAIRGTEAFF.